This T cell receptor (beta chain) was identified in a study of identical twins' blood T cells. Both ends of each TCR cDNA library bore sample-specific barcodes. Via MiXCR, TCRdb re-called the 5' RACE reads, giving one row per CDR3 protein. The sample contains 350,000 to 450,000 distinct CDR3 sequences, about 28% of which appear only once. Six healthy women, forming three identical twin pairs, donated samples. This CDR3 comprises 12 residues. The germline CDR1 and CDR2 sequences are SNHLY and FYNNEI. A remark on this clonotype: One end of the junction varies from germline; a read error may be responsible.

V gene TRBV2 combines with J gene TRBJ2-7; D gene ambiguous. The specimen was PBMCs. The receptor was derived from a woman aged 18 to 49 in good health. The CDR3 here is CAGSGDSYEQYF. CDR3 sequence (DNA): TGTGCCGGCAGTGGTGATAGCTACGAGCAGTACTTC.